This T cell receptor beta chain was found in a study of OX40 agonist ivuxolimab in advanced cancers. Study-wide context: Ivuxolimab, which targeted the costimulatory receptor OX40 (CD134), was an agonistic, fully human IgG2 monoclonal antibody. Prior anti-PD-1, anti-PD-L1 or anti-CTLA-4 therapy was permitted, and checkpoint inhibitors had been received by less than 45% of dose-escalation patients. In the dose-escalation cohort, 70% to 85% of patients were male, and the mean age was around 60 years, with a range of roughly 20 to 80. Peripheral TCRbeta sequencing aimed to test whether ivuxolimab altered TCR sequence diversity and caused clonal T-cell expansion. Three dose-escalation patients achieved partial responses, one with hepatocellular carcinoma and two with cutaneous melanoma. Intravenous ivuxolimab was administered to patients every 2 weeks at six dose levels: 0.01, 0.1, 0.3, 1.5, 3 and 10 mg/kg. The paper reports the monotherapy dose-escalation portion (N of about 51 patients) of the phase I ivuxolimab trial. Of the roughly 52 patients in dose escalation, some 20 had hepatocellular carcinoma, roughly 15 had melanoma, 9 had renal cell carcinoma and 9 had head and neck cancer. The study at large found these results: In partial responders in the 0.1-3.0 mg/kg groups, normalized peripheral clonal expansion was found to be among the lowest, especially among CD8+ T cells. On average, CD8+ T cells showed more expanded clones than CD4+ T cells after ivuxolimab. At doses of 0.1 to 3.0 mg/kg, clonal expansion of both CD4+ and CD8+ blood T cells was observed from baseline to week 6. Which antigens the clonally expanded peripheral T cells were specific for was not determined. Low levels of normalized T-cell clonal expansion were also seen in some patients who did not respond.

Genomic DNA was extracted from sorted cells for sequencing of the TCRbeta CDR3 region. The immunoSEQ Assay was used for sequencing of TCRbeta CDR3 regions. TCRdb stores this immuneACCESS table with in-frame sequences only. Part of the clones is absent; in the studies checked, under half of the shortfall reflects unresolved V genes, and no reason is known for the rest. Here the sample has roughly 80,000 clones; more than 70% occur a single time. The ten largest clonotypes hold around 0.73% of the sample. The trial excluded patients who had a history of autoimmune disease or who were on systemic immunosuppression. Peripheral blood for TCR sequencing was collected from all dose cohorts at baseline, on cycle 4 day 1, and on cycle 7 day 1. Samples came from an open-label, multicenter, first-in-human phase I dose-escalation trial of ivuxolimab. The trial enrolled adults with locally advanced or metastatic head and neck squamous cell, hepatocellular, melanoma or renal cell carcinoma. Before TCR sequencing, CD4+ and CD8+ T cells were separately sorted from peripheral blood.

V is reduced by 3 bases and J by 1 base, leaving a spacing of 13 bases between them. From the cysteine up to the phenylalanine, the CDR3 has a length of 15 residues. Of the read, only the CDR3 DNA is kept; its 45 bases are in frame from base 1. Sequences SGHRS (CDR1) and YFSETQ (CDR2) are obtained from the germline V gene. This clone was observed a few times. Its antigen is unknown. The record has no base qualities; no much larger clone is one base away. The chain links TRBV5-1 with TRBJ2-5; TRBD1 is a weak D gene call, 6 bases matching. The receptor's source is an adult with an advanced solid tumor such as melanoma, head and neck, liver or kidney cancer. Sequenced material: CD4+ or CD8+ T cells sorted from blood, taken in a trial of the OX40 agonist ivuxolimab. The encoded CDR3 is CASSSRRDTQETQYF. The DNA is TGCGCCAGCAGCTCGCGCCGGGACACCCAAGAGACCCAGTACTTC.